This T cell receptor (beta chain) emerged from a study of blood T cell repertoires in COVID-19. Whole-study context: The samples span acute and convalescent COVID-19 from the United States, Italy and Spain. Sample material is recorded as cDNA or gDNA derived from T cells, B-cell-depleted T cells, or PBMCs.

Germline lookup yields CDR1 LNHDA and CDR2 SQIVND (reference sequence). The CDR3 has 13 amino acids. Method: immunoSEQ multiplex PCR; TCRdb's copy keeps in-frame clones and lacks some. The sample lists 130,000 to 150,000 clones, under 90% occurring once. Sequencing input: peripheral blood. This chain joins TRBV19 and TRBJ2-7; TRBD2 might be the D (6 bases). The sequence was collected from a human donor in a cohort sampled during active COVID-19. CDR3 DNA: TGTACTACCAGACAGCCACCGGGAGACGAGCAGTACTTC. This encodes CTTRQPPGDEQYF.